The 12 T cell receptor beta chains below were found in one sample sequenced in a study of shared clonotypes between healthy human individuals. Clones were sequenced by immunoSEQ multiplex PCR, and TCRdb holds only the in-frame ones, with some missing. The table lists about 2 million clones, 95% of them singletons. The sequencing sample was made of naive CD4+ T cells sorted from blood. Subset denoted: CD45RA+ positively selected. The receptors were gathered from a man between 18 and 29 years old in good health.

The gene calls are TRBV5-1 and TRBJ2-2; D is possibly TRBD1 (5 bases). The CDR3 runs 15 residues. Germline lookup yields CDR1 SGHRS and CDR2 YFSETQ. Deletions cut 4 bases from V and 0 bases from J, with 10 bases between. The CDR3 protein is CASSRGASNTGELFF. The CDR3 bases are TGCGCCAGCAGCAGGGGTGCCTCGAACACCGGGGAGCTGTTTTTT.

V usage is TRBV2 and J usage is TRBJ1-4; the D gene is possibly TRBD1 (6 bases). Between the trimmed V and J ends, which lost 6 bases and 0 bases, there was a span of 11 bases. Per germline, CDR1 SNHLY and CDR2 FYNNEI. The CDR3 is 15 residues long. Here the CDR3 reads CASRWTVATNEKLFF. The CDR3 nucleotides are TGTGCCAGCAGGTGGACAGTTGCAACTAATGAAAAACTGTTTTTT.

The V gene is TRBV25-1, the J gene TRBJ2-7; D call uncertain. The CDR3 is 13 amino acids. CDR1 is MGHDK and CDR2 is SYGVNS in the germline V gene. Trimming shortened V by 3 bases and J by 6 bases, and 12 bases separated the two germline ends. CDR3 sequence reads: CASSETALAEQYF. The DNA for the CDR3 is TGTGCCAGCAGTGAGACGGCCCTGGCCGAGCAGTACTTC.

The J gene is TRBJ2-1, the V gene TRBV7-2, with 10 nucleotides matching TRBD2. After removal of 3 bases from V and 7 bases from J, the junction contained 6 bases not matched to a gene. Germline CDR1 SGHTA, CDR2 FQGNSA. The CDR3 sequence is 15 residues long. The CDR3 nucleotides read TGTGCCAGCAGCTTCCAGCGGGGGGGCGGGAATGAGCAGTTCTTC. This gives the protein CASSFQRGGGNEQFF.

The chain couples TRBV6-1 to TRBJ1-2, with D uncertain. V shed 6 bases and J shed 7 bases, with 12 bases lying between them. From germline, CDR1 is MNHNS and CDR2 SASEGT. The CDR3 consists of 12 residues. CDR3 amino acids: CASRQASPGYTF. For the CDR3, the DNA is TGTGCCAGCAGGCAAGCATCACCTGGCTACACCTTC.

This chain uses TRBV7-2 with TRBJ2-5, with D maybe TRBD2 (6 bases). V dropped 7 bases and J dropped 4 bases, with 16 bases sitting between them. The CDR3 totals 14 residues. CDR1 is SGHTA and CDR2 is FQGNSA in the germline V gene. The CDR3 loop reads CASTPSRGRETQYF. The DNA for the CDR3 is TGTGCCAGCACCCCTTCGCGGGGTCGAGAGACCCAGTACTTC.

The chain employs TRBV19 and TRBJ1-3; D gene uncertain. The CDR3 runs 16 residues. V lost 4 bases and J lost 2, with 15 bases in between. Germline CDR1 is LNHDA and CDR2 is SQIVND (reference sequence). Written as DNA, the CDR3 is TGTGCCAGTAGTACGCGCGGGAAGGCCACTGGAAACACCATATATTTT. Protein product: CASSTRGKATGNTIYF.

The chain is built from TRBV7-6 and TRBJ2-1; 7 bases map to TRBD1. Germline CDR1 and CDR2: SGHVS and FNYEAQ. V was pared by 2 bases and J by 0 bases, with 7 bases of the junction left unmatched. CDR3 length equals 17 residues. As DNA, the CDR3 is TGTGCCAGCAGCTTAACAGGGGCCCAAAGCTCCTACAATGAGCAGTTCTTC. Translation gives CASSLTGAQSSYNEQFF.

The chain has TRBV11-2 and TRBJ1-2; possible D gene TRBD1, 5 bases. This CDR3 region has 17 residues. V lost 1 base to trimming and J lost 3 bases, with 18 bases between them. Germline CDR1 SGHAT, CDR2 FQNNGV. The CDR3 nucleotides read TGTGCCAGCAGCTTAGGCCTGGGACGGATCCTTGACTATGGCTACACCTTC. As protein: CASSLGLGRILDYGYTF.

The chain combines TRBV9 with TRBJ2-5; 14 nucleotides line up with TRBD2. In germline, CDR1 is SGDLS, CDR2 YYNGEE. CDR3 length: 21 amino acids. With 0 bases clipped from V and 1 base from J, the junction kept 14 bases outside the gene matches. The CDR3 is CASSVAPPGLAGAPRQETQYF. The CDR3, as DNA: TGTGCCAGCAGCGTAGCCCCGCCGGGACTAGCGGGGGCCCCCCGCCAAGAGACCCAGTACTTC.

The J gene is TRBJ2-2, the V gene TRBV18, with a weak D call TRBD1 (6 bases). The germline gives CDR1 KGHSH, CDR2 LQKENI. V gave up 3 bases and J gave up 0 bases, with 14 bases separating them. CDR3 size: 17 residues. CDR3 coding DNA: TGTGCCAGCTCACCTGTGGTGTGGACAGCGAACACCGGGGAGCTGTTTTTT. This gives the protein CASSPVVWTANTGELFF. Full variable domain (remainder filled in from reference TRBV18 and TRBJ2-2): NAGVMQNPRHLVRRRGQEARLRCSPMKGHSHVYWYRQLPEEGLKFMVYLQKENIIDESGMPKERFSAEFPKEGPSILRIQQVVRGDSAAYFCASSPVVWTANTGELFFGEGSRLTVL.

V gene TRBV7-2 combines with J gene TRBJ2-2; tentative D call: TRBD2 (5 bases). Trimming removed 5 bases at V and 1 base at J, with 17 bases between. The CDR3 runs 17 residues. Germline V gene data show CDR1 as SGHTA and CDR2 as FQGNSA. The CDR3 protein is CASSLGPPGGNTGELFF. CDR3 sequence (DNA): TGTGCCAGCAGCCTAGGGCCGCCTGGAGGGAACACCGGGGAGCTGTTTTTT.